Below, one T cell receptor beta chain is given with its context. The count of this clone is one. Its antigen remains unidentified. No qualities accompany the bases; no much larger clone lies one base away. The sample is drawn from a study of T cell responses to AZD1222 COVID-19 vaccine (dated by TCRdb to about 2021). A note on the overall study: AZD1222 recipients whose second dose came at about 4 weeks and those whose second dose came at about 12 weeks were combined into one group, since spike-specific TCR depth and breadth did not differ between the two schedules. TCR sequencing covered some 240 trial participants: approximately 200 given two doses of AZD1222 and 26 given two doses of MenACWY control vaccine. Trial participants were enrolled into age subgroups of 18-55, 56-69 and 70-plus years, which contained 148, 28 and 57 TCR-sequenced participants, respectively. Paper-wide results and their limitations: Epitopes outside the regions mutated in the B.1.351 and B.1.1.7 variants were reportedly recognized by nearly half of the unique spike-specific TCRs. CD4 TCRs associated with the vaccine covered the entire spike protein, and the dominant responses were in regions 160-218 and 743-854. The 56-69-year group was small, and its depth increase did not reach significance, likely because of low power. No day 14 peak-response samples were available, so repertoires were characterized only after the peak T cell response. Participants were mostly white British and included more females than males, and it was suggested by the authors that clonal diversity may have been underestimated. Spike-specific TCR breadth and depth rose significantly after two AZD1222 doses compared with day 0 and with MenACWY recipients. Conclusions about previously exposed vaccinees are limited because only a handful of AZD1222 recipients were SARS-CoV-2 seropositive at baseline.

Trimming leaves V shorter by 0 bases and J shorter by 4 bases, with the junction holding 6 bases beyond the gene matches. The CDR1 and CDR2 encoded by the germline V gene (reference sequence) are LNHNV and YYDKDF. There are 16 amino acids in the CDR3, from cysteine to phenylalanine inclusive. CDR3 DNA is the only sequence kept; it has 48 bases, read in frame from the first base. The CDR3 regions of human TCRbeta chains were analyzed by immunosequencing. From the authors' description of their analysis: Repertoire TCRs were matched against a reference library of SARS-CoV-2-specific TCRs generated with the MIRA antigen-specificity platform. Breadth was defined as the fraction of unique TCRs that were SARS-CoV-2-associated. Depth was defined as the fraction of total T cells that were SARS-CoV-2-associated. Using the MIRA data, each spike-specific TCR was mapped to the spike region that the TCR reacts to and placed in a CD4 or CD8 class. Log10-transformed breadth and depth values were compared by one-way ANOVA with Sidak's multiple comparisons tests. The table comes from immuneACCESS by way of TCRdb, which keeps in-frame sequences with V and J called. Part of the clones is missing from these tables; in studies checked, under half for an unresolved V gene and the rest for unknown reasons. V and J calls and clone size are as listed in that table; D and trimming were resolved from the DNA. The sample has 130,000 or so clones on record, 93% of them singletons. The ten largest clonotypes hold around 3.1% of the sample.

The time point label here, explained by the study, means: baseline before first vaccination. Vaccinee samples came from UK trials COV001 and COV002, including a single-blind randomized controlled phase 2/3 trial of AZD1222 (ChAdOx1 nCoV-19) in healthy adults. For TCRbeta chain sequencing, PBMC samples from trial participants were taken at day 0 and at day 28 after the second dose. The chain joins TRBV15 to TRBJ2-7, and 10 junction bases match TRBD2. The specimen was peripheral blood, collected on day 0 of AZD1222 vaccination. The receptor comes from an adult in good health. The DNA is as follows: TGTGCCACCAGCAGAGATTTTAGCGGGGGGCTGTACGAGCAGTACTTC. It translates to CATSRDFSGGLYEQYF.